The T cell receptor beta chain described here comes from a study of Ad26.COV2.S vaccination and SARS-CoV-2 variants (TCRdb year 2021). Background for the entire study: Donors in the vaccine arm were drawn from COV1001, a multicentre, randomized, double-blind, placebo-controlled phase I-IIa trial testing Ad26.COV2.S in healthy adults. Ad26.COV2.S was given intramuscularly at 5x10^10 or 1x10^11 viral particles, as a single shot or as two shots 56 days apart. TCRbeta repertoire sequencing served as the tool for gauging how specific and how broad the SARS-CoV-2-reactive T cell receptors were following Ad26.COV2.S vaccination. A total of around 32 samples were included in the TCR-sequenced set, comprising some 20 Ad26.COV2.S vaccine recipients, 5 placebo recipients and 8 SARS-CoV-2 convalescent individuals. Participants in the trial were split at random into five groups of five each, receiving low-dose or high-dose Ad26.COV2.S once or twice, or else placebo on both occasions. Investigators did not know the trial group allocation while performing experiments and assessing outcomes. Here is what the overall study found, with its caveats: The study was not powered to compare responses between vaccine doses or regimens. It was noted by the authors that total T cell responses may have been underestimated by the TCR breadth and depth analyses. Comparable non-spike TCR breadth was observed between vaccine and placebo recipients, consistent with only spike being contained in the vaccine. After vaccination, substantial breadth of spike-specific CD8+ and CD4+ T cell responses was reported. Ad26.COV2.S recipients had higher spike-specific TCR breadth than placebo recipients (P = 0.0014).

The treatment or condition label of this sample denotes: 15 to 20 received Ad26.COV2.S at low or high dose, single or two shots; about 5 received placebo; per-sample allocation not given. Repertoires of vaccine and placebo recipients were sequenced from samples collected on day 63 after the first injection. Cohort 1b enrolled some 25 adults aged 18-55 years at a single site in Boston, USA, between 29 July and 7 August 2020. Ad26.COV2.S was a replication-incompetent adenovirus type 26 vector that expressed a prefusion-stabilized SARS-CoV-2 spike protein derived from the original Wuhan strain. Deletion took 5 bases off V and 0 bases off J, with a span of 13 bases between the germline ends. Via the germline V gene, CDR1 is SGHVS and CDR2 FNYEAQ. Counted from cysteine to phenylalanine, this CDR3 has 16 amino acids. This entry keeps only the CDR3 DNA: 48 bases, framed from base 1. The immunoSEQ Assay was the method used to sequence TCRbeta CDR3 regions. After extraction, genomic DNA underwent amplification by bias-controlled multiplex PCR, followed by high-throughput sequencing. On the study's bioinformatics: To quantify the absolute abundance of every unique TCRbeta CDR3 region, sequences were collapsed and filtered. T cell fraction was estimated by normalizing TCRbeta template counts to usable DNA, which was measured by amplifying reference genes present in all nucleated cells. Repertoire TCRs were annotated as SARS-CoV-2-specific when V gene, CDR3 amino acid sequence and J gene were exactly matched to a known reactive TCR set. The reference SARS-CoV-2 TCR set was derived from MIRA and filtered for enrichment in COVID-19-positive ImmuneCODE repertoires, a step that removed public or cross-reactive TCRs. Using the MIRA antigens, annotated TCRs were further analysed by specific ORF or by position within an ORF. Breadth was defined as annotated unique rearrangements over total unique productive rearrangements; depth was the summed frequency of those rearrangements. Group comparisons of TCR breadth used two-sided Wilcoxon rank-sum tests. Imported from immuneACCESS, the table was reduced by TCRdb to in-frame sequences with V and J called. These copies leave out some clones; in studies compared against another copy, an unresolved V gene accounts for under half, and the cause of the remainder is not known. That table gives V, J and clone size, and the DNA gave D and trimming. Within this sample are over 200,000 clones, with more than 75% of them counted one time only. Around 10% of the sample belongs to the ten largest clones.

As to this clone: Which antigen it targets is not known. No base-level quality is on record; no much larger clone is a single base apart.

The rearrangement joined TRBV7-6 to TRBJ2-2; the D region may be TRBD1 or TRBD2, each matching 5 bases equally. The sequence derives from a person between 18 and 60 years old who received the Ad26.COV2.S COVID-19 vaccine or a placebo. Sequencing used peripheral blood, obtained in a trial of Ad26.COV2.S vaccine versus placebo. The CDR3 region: CASSLGGPTNTGELFF. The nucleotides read TGTGCCAGCAGCCTTGGGGGTCCCACGAACACCGGGGAGCTGTTTTTT.